Below are 30 T cell receptor beta chains sequenced from a single sample in a study of blood T cell repertoires in COVID-19. Clones were sequenced by immunoSEQ multiplex PCR, and TCRdb holds only the in-frame ones, with some missing. The table includes more than 250,000 clones, roughly 80% detected once. Sequencing was done on a sample of peripheral blood. The receptors were gathered from a man in his 60s who had recovered from COVID-19.

CDR3 bases: TGTGCCAGCAGCCAACTCTCCACAGATACGCAGTATTTT. Amino acids: CASSQLSTDTQYF. The gene calls are TRBV3-1 (or the pseudogene TRBV3-2) and TRBJ2-3; the D is unclear. From germline, CDR1 is LGHDT and CDR2 YNNKEL (reference sequence). The ends were cut back, 2 bases at V and 2 bases at J, with 5 bases in the middle. CDR3 length: 13 amino acids.

The rearrangement uses TRBV6-5 and TRBJ1-2; D may be TRBD1 (6 bases). Germline lookup yields CDR1 MNHEY and CDR2 SVGAGI. This CDR3 contains 15 residues. V lost 6 bases and J 6 bases, leaving 20 bases between the germline ends. The CDR3 loop is CASRKQGTTFNGYTF. The CDR3 DNA reads TGTGCCAGCAGAAAACAGGGTACGACTTTCAATGGCTACACCTTC.

As for this clone: Other DNA sequences in the sample encode the same CDR3. The genes are TRBV30 and TRBJ2-7; the match to TRBD1 covers 7 bases. Germline loops: CDR1 GTSNPN, CDR2 SVGIG (reference sequence). This CDR3 has 12 residues. Trimming at V came to 2 bases and at J to 3 bases, leaving 1 base not matched to a gene. The CDR3 nucleotides read TGTGCCTGGAGTCGACAGGGCTACGAGCAGTACTTC. This sequence encodes CAWSRQGYEQYF.

This clone has just one count. V is TRBV28 and J is TRBJ1-5; 8 nucleotides agree with TRBD1. V shed 8 bases, J shed 6 bases, and the junction held 6 bases outside the gene matches. CDR3 length: 13 residues. The germline V gene encodes CDR1 MDHEN and CDR2 SYDVKM. The CDR3, as DNA: TGTGCCAGCTGGGACAGGCTCGGTCAGCCCCAGCATTTT. It specifies CASWDRLGQPQHF.

This clone appeared a single time. The chain uses TRBV9 and TRBJ2-1; 14 nucleotides align to TRBD2. The CDR3 contains 15 residues. Germline CDR1 SGDLS, CDR2 YYNGEE. V shed 4 bases, J shed 8 bases, and the junction held 5 bases outside the gene matches. CDR3 sequence: CASSWGTSGGDEQFF. CDR3 sequence (DNA): TGTGCCAGCAGCTGGGGGACTAGCGGGGGTGATGAGCAGTTCTTC. The whole variable domain, remainder taken from reference TRBV9 and TRBJ2-1, is DSGVTQTPKHLITATGQRVTLRCSPRSGDLSVYWYQQSLDQGLQFLIQYYNGEERAKGNILERFSAQQFPDLHSELNLSSLELGDSALYFCASSWGTSGGDEQFFGPGTRLTVL.

V usage is TRBV10-3 and J usage is TRBJ2-1; TRBD2 aligns across 12 bases. In germline, CDR1 is ENHRY, CDR2 SYGVKD. V gave up 0 bases and J gave up 6 bases; unmatched junction bases: 3. The CDR3 extends over 16 amino acids. The DNA for the CDR3 is TGTGCCATCAGTGAGTCGCCTAGCGGGAGGGTCAATGAGCAGTTCTTC. Encoded protein: CAISESPSGRVNEQFF.

The table lists this clone with a few counts. The chain combines TRBV30 with TRBJ1-4; D is ambiguous. V was pared by 2 bases and J by 2 bases, with 12 bases between. CDR3 length equals 15 residues. Germline values: CDR1 GTSNPN, CDR2 SVGIG (reference sequence). The CDR3 DNA reads TGTGCCTGGAGTCCTATAACGGGGACTAATGAAAAACTGTTTTTT. Its protein is CAWSPITGTNEKLFF.

This chain connects TRBV5-1 to TRBJ2-1; 7 bases map to TRBD2. Germline V gene data show CDR1 as SGHRS and CDR2 as YFSETQ. The ends lost 0 bases at V and 5 bases at J; junction bases unmatched: 5. The CDR3 sequence is 15 residues long. CDR3 sequence: CASSLAGTMNNEQFF. The DNA for the CDR3 is TGCGCCAGCAGCTTGGCCGGGACTATGAACAATGAGCAGTTCTTC.

The J gene is TRBJ2-2, the V gene TRBV5-1, with TRBD1 matching over 10 bases. CDR3 size: 15 residues. The germline V gene encodes CDR1 SGHRS and CDR2 YFSETQ. Losses at the gene ends were 3 bases for V and 7 bases for J; bases not matched to a gene: 6. For the CDR3, the DNA is TGCGCCAGCAGCTCTGGGACAGGGGAGAGCGGGGAGCTGTTTTTT. This codes for CASSSGTGESGELFF.

The table lists this clone with many counts. Other DNA sequences in the sample encode the same CDR3. The chain couples TRBV6-5 to TRBJ1-6, with D perhaps TRBD1 (6 bases). In germline, CDR1 is MNHEY, CDR2 SVGAGI. Trimming pared 6 bases from V and 9 bases from J, leaving 12 bases between. The CDR3 has 13 amino acids. The CDR3 spells CASRQGSGSPLHF. Written as DNA, the CDR3 is TGTGCCAGCAGACAGGGAAGTGGTTCACCCCTCCACTTT.

The V call is TRBV3-1 (or the pseudogene TRBV3-2), the J call TRBJ2-1; 16 positions agree with TRBD2. The CDR3 has 23 residues. Losses at the gene ends were 4 bases for V and 7 bases for J; bases not matched to a gene: 25. Germline values: CDR1 LGHDT, CDR2 YNNKEL (reference sequence). The CDR3 bases are TGTGCCAGCAGCCGCGAAATATTAAAACCGCCGGGACTAGCGGGAGGGCGGCTTAATGAGCAGTTCTTC. This codes for CASSREILKPPGLAGGRLNEQFF.

This clone was seen just once. The gene calls are TRBV6-5 and TRBJ2-1; perhaps TRBD2 as D (6 bases). CDR1 and CDR2 (germline): MNHEY, SVGAGI. The CDR3 spans 15 residues. The ends were cut back, 6 bases at V and 1 base at J, with 13 bases in the middle. CDR3 region: CASRGVSGSYNEQFF. The CDR3, as DNA: TGTGCCAGCAGGGGTGTTAGCGGATCCTACAATGAGCAGTTCTTC.

The chain uses TRBV6-1 and TRBJ2-4, with TRBD2 identical over 7 bases. Germline values: CDR1 MNHNS, CDR2 SASEGT. Trimming removed 1 base from V and 2 bases from J; junction bases left unmatched: 5. This CDR3 spans 16 amino acids. CDR3 sequence (DNA): TGTGCCAGCAGTGAAGGGGGGGGTCTGTCCAAAAACATTCAGTACTTC. Protein product: CASSEGGGLSKNIQYF.

This clone has a handful of counts. A much more abundant neighbour one base away suggests this may be a read error. The CDR3 loop is CASSRQGPYEQYF. The CDR3 DNA follows: TGTGCCAGCAGCCGACAGGGACCCTACGAGCAGTACTTC. J is TRBJ2-7 and V is TRBV12-3 or TRBV12-4, with 7 positions matching TRBD1. V shed 6 bases and J 2 bases; nucleotides not matched to a gene: 4. CDR3 length: 13 amino acids.

This clone is a singleton in its sample. The chain uses TRBV9 and TRBJ1-6; D gene ambiguous. Trimming took off 0 bases at V and 6 bases at J, with 4 bases between the two ends. Germline V lookup: CDR1 SGDLS, CDR2 YYNGEE. CDR3 size: 13 residues. CDR3: CASSVAVNSPLHF. The CDR3 nucleotides are TGTGCCAGCAGCGTAGCGGTTAATTCACCCCTCCACTTT.

The count of this clone is one. The chain joins TRBV5-4 to TRBJ2-1; 12 bases agree with TRBD2. The V segment lost 2 bases and the J segment 8 bases; nucleotides outside the gene matches: 11. Germline CDR1 SGHNT, CDR2 YYREEE (reference sequence). CDR3 length: 17 amino acids. The CDR3 loop reads CASSFPSLAGGPHEQFF. The CDR3 DNA sequence: TGTGCCAGCAGCTTCCCTTCCCTAGCGGGAGGGCCCCATGAGCAGTTCTTC. Complete variable domain (other parts from reference TRBV5-4 and TRBJ2-1): ETGVTQSPTHLIKTRGQQVTLRCSSQSGHNTVSWYQQALGQGPQFIFQYYREEENGRGNFPPRFSGLQFPNYSSELNVNALELDDSALYLCASSFPSLAGGPHEQFFGPGTRLTVL.

This clone came up a few times. The gene calls are TRBV19 and TRBJ1-5; TRBD1 aligns across 7 bases. Germline V CDR1 and CDR2: LNHDA, SQIVND (reference sequence). This CDR3 has 16 residues. The trim removed 4 bases at V and 5 bases at J, leaving 11 bases unmatched. The chain's CDR3 is CASSKTGTRNYQPQHF. CDR3 coding DNA: TGTGCCAGTAGTAAGACAGGGACCAGGAATTATCAGCCCCAGCATTTT.

The chain has TRBV9 and TRBJ1-3; 7 bases are shared with TRBD1. CDR3 length equals 16 residues. Trimming removed 3 bases from V and 2 bases from J; junction bases left unmatched: 8. Germline CDR1 reads SGDLS; CDR2 reads YYNGEE. This CDR3 is CASSEGTVYPGNTIYF. CDR3 DNA sequence: TGTGCCAGCAGCGAAGGGACAGTCTACCCTGGAAACACCATATATTTT. Full variable domain (missing parts from reference TRBV9 and TRBJ1-3): DSGVTQTPKHLITATGQRVTLRCSPRSGDLSVYWYQQSLDQGLQFLIQYYNGEERAKGNILERFSAQQFPDLHSELNLSSLELGDSALYFCASSEGTVYPGNTIYFGEGSWLTVV.

The chain combines TRBV6-4 with TRBJ2-1, with TRBD2 identical over 9 bases. This CDR3 region has 17 residues. J was trimmed by 5 bases and V by 3 bases; bases with no gene match: 11. CDR1 is MRHNA and CDR2 is SNTAGT in the germline V gene. The CDR3 DNA reads as TGTGCCAGCAGTGAGGGGAAGGGGCTAGCGGGGCACAATGAGCAGTTCTTC. Its translation: CASSEGKGLAGHNEQFF.

The sample holds a few counts of this clone. The rearrangement uses TRBV6-5 and TRBJ2-2; 11 bases fit TRBD2. Germline trimming cut 7 bases from V and 6 bases from J; bases unmatched to any gene: 7. This CDR3 has 15 amino acids. Germline CDR1 reads MNHEY; CDR2 reads SVGAGI. As DNA, the CDR3 is TGTGCCAGCATCAGAACTAGCGGGAGATCCGGGGAGCTGTTTTTT. This encodes CASIRTSGRSGELFF.

The chain employs TRBV2 and TRBJ2-2, with D uncertain. This CDR3 contains 13 residues. Trimming stripped 6 bases from V and 4 bases from J, with 9 bases between. CDR1 is SNHLY and CDR2 is FYNNEI in the germline V gene. The CDR3 loop reads CASSAHPTGELFF. The CDR3 DNA follows: TGTGCCAGCAGCGCGCATCCCACCGGGGAGCTGTTTTTT.

The chain couples TRBV19 to TRBJ1-1; a possible D gene is TRBD1 (6 bases). V lost 5 bases and J 1 base, leaving 14 bases between the germline ends. The CDR3 extends over 15 amino acids. Germline V lookup: CDR1 LNHDA, CDR2 SQIVND (reference sequence). The CDR3 nucleotides are TGTGCCAGTAGTTATACGGACAGATCGAACACTGAAGCTTTCTTT. This encodes CASSYTDRSNTEAFF.

The chain recombines TRBV6-2 or TRBV6-3 with TRBJ2-7, with 7 positions matching TRBD2. There are 16 residues in the CDR3. CDR1 and CDR2 (germline): MNHEY, SVGEGT. V shed 2 bases, J shed 2 bases, and the junction held 9 bases outside the gene matches. CDR3 DNA: TGTGCCAGCAGTTACGAGGCTAGCGGTCCTACCTACGAGCAGTACTTC. Amino acid sequence: CASSYEASGPTYEQYF.

This clone was seen once. This chain joins TRBV5-8 and TRBJ2-7; D remains unclear. CDR3 length: 14 amino acids. From germline, CDR1 is SGHTS and CDR2 YDEGEE. Trimming shortened V by 6 bases and J by 0 bases, and 13 bases separated the two germline ends. This CDR3 is CASNNLPFSYEQYF. The CDR3 DNA sequence: TGTGCCAGCAACAATTTACCGTTCTCCTACGAGCAGTACTTC. The complete variable domain, with remaining parts taken from reference TRBV5-8 and TRBJ2-7, reads EAGVTQSPTHLIKTRGQQATLRCSPISGHTSVYWYQQALGLGLQFLLWYDEGEERNRGNFPPRFSGRQFPNYSSELNVNALELEDSALYLCASNNLPFSYEQYFGPGTRLTVT.

V usage is TRBV6-5 and J usage is TRBJ2-7; tentatively, D is TRBD1 (5 bases). The CDR3 covers 15 residues. CDR1 MNHEY and CDR2 SVGAGI come from the germline V gene. V lost 0 bases to trimming and J lost 1 base, with 10 bases between them. CDR3 loop: CASSYSAGNSYEQYF. CDR3 DNA sequence: TGTGCCAGCAGTTACTCTGCAGGGAATTCCTACGAGCAGTACTTC.

The chain carries TRBV9 and TRBJ2-7; D possibly corresponds to TRBD2 (5 bases). Germline V gives CDR1 SGDLS, CDR2 YYNGEE. The CDR3 has 15 residues. Deletions cut 0 bases from V and 5 bases from J, with 15 bases between. CDR3 sequence reads: CASSVEGTTRDEQYF. CDR3 nucleotide sequence: TGTGCCAGCAGCGTAGAGGGCACCACGAGGGACGAGCAGTACTTC.

V usage is TRBV6-2 or TRBV6-3 and J usage is TRBJ2-7; 10 bases are a match to TRBD2. V dropped 5 bases and J dropped 2; count of bases not matched to a gene: 3. The CDR3 runs to 14 residues. Germline V gives CDR1 MNHEY, CDR2 SVGEGT. DNA for the CDR3: TGTGCCAGCAGTAAAGCGGGAGGGACCTACGAGCAGTACTTC. It specifies CASSKAGGTYEQYF.

This rearrangement joins TRBV6-1 to TRBJ2-7, with 11 bases that match TRBD2. The germline V gene encodes CDR1 MNHNS and CDR2 SASEGT. This CDR3 is built from 16 residues. After removal of 4 bases from V and 6 bases from J, the junction contained 11 bases not matched to a gene. CDR3 in amino acids: CASSVDSGRASGEQYF. The CDR3, as DNA: TGTGCCAGCAGTGTCGATAGCGGGAGGGCGTCCGGCGAGCAGTACTTC.

V usage is TRBV10-2 and J usage is TRBJ1-2; 8 bases fit TRBD1. The V gene's germline CDR1 is WSHSY and CDR2 SAAADI. The CDR3 covers 13 residues. After removal of 5 bases from V and 5 bases from J, the junction contained 4 bases not matched to a gene. Written as DNA, the CDR3 is TGCGCCAGCAGTCAGGGACAGGAGTATGGCTACACCTTC. It yields the protein CASSQGQEYGYTF.

The chain combines TRBV6-1 with TRBJ2-2, with D possibly matching TRBD2 (5 bases). The germline gives CDR1 MNHNS, CDR2 SASEGT. This CDR3 comprises 15 residues. The V and J ends lost 0 bases and 2 bases respectively, with 7 bases between them. Here the CDR3 reads CASSEARGNTGELFF. The DNA for the CDR3 is TGTGCCAGCAGTGAAGCCCGGGGTAACACCGGGGAGCTGTTTTTT.